This passage covers 32 T cell receptor beta chains from one sample sequenced in a study of cytomegalovirus exposure and HLA in healthy donors. Primers: 60 Vbeta forward and 13 Jbeta reverse. Generated by immunoSEQ multiplex PCR, the TCRdb table keeps only in-frame clones and is missing some. The sample records about 130,000 clones, about 74% being singletons. Sequencing was performed on PBMCs. These receptor sequences come from a man aged 25-45 years in good health and CMV-seronegative.

The rearrangement joins TRBV5-8 to TRBJ2-3, with 8 nucleotides matching TRBD1. This CDR3 region has 15 residues. After removal of 6 bases from V and 6 bases from J, the junction contained 12 bases not matched to a gene. Germline V gene lookup returns CDR1 SGHTS and CDR2 YDEGEE. The DNA for the CDR3 is TGTGCCAGCACCATAGGACAGGGCTTGTCGGATACGCAGTATTTT. Translation: CASTIGQGLSDTQYF.

The rearrangement joins TRBV28 to TRBJ2-2, with D possibly matching TRBD2 (6 bases). The CDR3 runs 16 residues. Per germline, CDR1 MDHEN and CDR2 SYDVKM. CDR3 bases: TGTGCGACGAGGGGCGGGGCGGGGCACAACACCGGGGAGCTGTTTTTT. Translating gives CATRGGAGHNTGELFF.

The chain has TRBV2 and TRBJ2-1, with 8 bases lining up with TRBD2. The V gene end was trimmed by 2 bases and the J gene end by 5 bases; junction bases not matched to a gene: 11. CDR3 size: 17 residues. Germline V gives CDR1 SNHLY, CDR2 FYNNEI. The CDR3 spells CASSEFPSSGSNNEQFF. The DNA of the CDR3 is TGTGCCAGCAGTGAATTCCCGTCGAGCGGGAGTAACAATGAGCAGTTCTTC.

This chain uses TRBV5-6 with TRBJ2-7; possibly TRBD2 for D (5 bases). Germline V gives CDR1 SGHDT, CDR2 YYEEEE. This CDR3 spans 16 amino acids. V gave up 4 bases and J gave up 0 bases, with 17 bases separating them. The CDR3 sequence: CASSNTVLEVSYEQYF. In DNA, the CDR3 is TGTGCCAGCAGCAACACCGTCTTGGAGGTCTCCTACGAGCAGTACTTC.

A remark on this clone: A junction end diverges from the germline sequence, so it may reflect a read error. The chain links TRBV7-9 to TRBJ2-7; 10 bases fit TRBD2. The germline V gene encodes CDR1 SEHNR and CDR2 FQNEAQ (reference sequence). The CDR3 has 16 amino acids. The CDR3 spells CSSSLGSGRVSHEQYF. CDR3 DNA sequence: TGTTCCAGCAGTTTGGGCAGCGGGAGGGTATCCCACGAGCAGTACTTC.

V and J are TRBV5-4 and TRBJ2-1, with D perhaps matching TRBD2 (6 bases). Trimming shortened V by 4 bases and J by 7 bases, and 18 bases separated the two germline ends. There are 15 residues in the CDR3. Germline V gene data show CDR1 as SGHNT and CDR2 as YYREEE (reference sequence). Written as DNA, the CDR3 is TGTGCCAGCAGCCCCAGCGGGTCTAACTTGAATGAGCAGTTCTTC. Its protein is CASSPSGSNLNEQFF.

The CDR3 sequence: CASSSGVASYEQYF. The DNA of the CDR3 is TGCGCCAGCAGCTCTGGAGTTGCGTCCTACGAGCAGTACTTC. V gene TRBV5-1 combines with J gene TRBJ2-7; D unresolved. Trimming shortened V by 3 bases and J by 1 base, and 11 bases separated the two germline ends. Germline V gives CDR1 SGHRS, CDR2 YFSETQ. The length of the CDR3 is 14 residues.

The chain combines TRBV9 with TRBJ2-1; D is ambiguous. Germline CDR1 SGDLS, CDR2 YYNGEE. Trimming took 0 bases from V and 2 from J, leaving 6 bases between them. CDR3 length equals 14 residues. The CDR3, as DNA: TGTGCCAGCAGCGTAGAAACGGCCTACAATGAGCAGTTCTTC. This gives the protein CASSVETAYNEQFF.

In its sample, this clone was seen a few times. The chain links TRBV5-1 to TRBJ1-2; D gene unclear. Germline CDR1 is SGHRS and CDR2 is YFSETQ. This CDR3 contains 13 residues. V was clipped by 0 bases and J by 8 bases, with 11 bases between them. This CDR3 is CASSLDNIGGYTF. Here the CDR3 DNA reads TGCGCCAGCAGCTTGGATAATATCGGGGGCTACACCTTC.

The gene calls are TRBV18 and TRBJ2-3; the match to TRBD1 covers 9 bases. This CDR3 has 16 amino acids. Losses at the gene ends were 3 bases for V and 6 bases for J; bases not matched to a gene: 10. Looked up from germline, CDR1 is KGHSH and CDR2 is LQKENI. CDR3 DNA sequence: TGTGCCAGCTCACCGTCGAACAGGGGGCTTGTGGATACGCAGTATTTT. It specifies CASSPSNRGLVDTQYF.

The chain joins TRBV2 to TRBJ2-5, with 7 nucleotides matching TRBD1. Losses at the gene ends were 6 bases for V and 2 bases for J; bases not matched to a gene: 0. The CDR3 is 12 residues long. The germline CDR1 and CDR2 sequences are SNHLY and FYNNEI. CDR3 bases: TGTGCCAGCAGGGGACAGCAAGAGACCCAGTACTTC. Its protein is CASRGQQETQYF. Together with reference TRBV2 and TRBJ2-5, the CDR3 gives the full variable domain: EPEVTQTPSHQVTQMGQEVILRCVPISNHLYFYWYRQILGQKVEFLVSFYNNEISEKSEIFDDQFSVERPDGSNFTLKIRSTKLEDSAMYFCASRGQQETQYFGPGTRLLVL.

The table lists this clone with a few counts. The chain couples TRBV5-1 to TRBJ1-1; 10 nucleotides match TRBD1. V shed 0 bases and J 0 bases; nucleotides not matched to a gene: 5. The CDR3 covers 17 residues. Germline-derived CDR1 and CDR2 are SGHRS and YFSETQ. CDR3 in amino acids: CASSLAGTGVMNTEAFF. The CDR3 DNA reads TGCGCCAGCAGCTTGGCCGGGACAGGGGTCATGAACACTGAAGCTTTCTTT.

This clone was detected only once. The junction departs from germline at one end; a sequencing error may be responsible. The chain combines TRBV27 with TRBJ2-5, with 14 bases that match TRBD2. Germline V CDR1 and CDR2: MNHEY, SMNVEV (reference sequence). The CDR3 extends over 19 amino acids. The CDR3 nucleotides read TGTGCCAGCAGTCTATCGGGACTAGCGGGAGTTACGGGCCAAGAGACCCAGTACTTC. Amino acid sequence: CASSLSGLAGVTGQETQYF.

The V gene is TRBV11-2, the J gene TRBJ1-2, with TRBD1 matching 7 bases. This CDR3 contains 13 residues. Trimming cost V 1 base and J 5 bases; bases outside gene matches: 1. Germline V gene data show CDR1 as SGHAT and CDR2 as FQNNGV. The CDR3 protein is CASSLGTGYGYTF. The CDR3 DNA is TGTGCCAGCAGCTTAGGGACAGGATATGGCTACACCTTC.

This clone showed up just once. V is TRBV19 and J is TRBJ1-1, with TRBD1 identical over 9 bases. The CDR3 is made up of 14 amino acids. The V gene's germline CDR1 is LNHDA and CDR2 SQIVND (reference sequence). Trimming removed 5 bases from V and 3 bases from J; junction bases left unmatched: 4. The CDR3 spells CASSLQGAHTEAFF. In DNA, the CDR3 is TGTGCCAGTAGTTTACAGGGGGCGCACACTGAAGCTTTCTTT. Based on the CDR3 plus reference TRBV19 and TRBJ1-1, the full variable domain is DGGITQSPKYLFRKEGQNVTLSCEQNLNHDAMYWYRQDPGQGLRLIYYSQIVNDFQKGDIAEGYSVSREKKESFPLTVTSAQKNPTAFYLCASSLQGAHTEAFFGQGTRLTVV.

The rearrangement joins TRBV14 to TRBJ2-5; TRBD1 matches 11 bases. J was trimmed by 5 bases and V by 4 bases; bases with no gene match: 6. This CDR3 is built from 15 residues. CDR1 is SGHDN and CDR2 is FVKESK in the germline V gene. The CDR3 spells CASSPDRGRRETQYF. The CDR3 DNA reads TGTGCCAGCAGCCCGGACAGGGGGCGTAGGGAGACCCAGTACTTC.

The chain joins TRBV11-2 to TRBJ2-5; TRBD2 agrees at 8 bases. This CDR3 region has 16 residues. Germline V CDR1 and CDR2: SGHAT, FQNNGV. V lost 1 base, J lost 5 bases, and 9 bases stayed unmatched. The CDR3 region has the DNA TGTGCCAGCAGCTTAGTAAGCGGGAGTGTAGGGGAGACCCAGTACTTC. Protein sequence: CASSLVSGSVGETQYF.

The table lists this clone with a count of one. This chain connects TRBV5-6 to TRBJ1-1; 8 bases agree with TRBD1. V dropped 4 bases and J dropped 4; count of bases not matched to a gene: 3. The CDR3 sequence is 13 residues long. Germline assignment: CDR1 SGHDT and CDR2 YYEEEE. The CDR3 reads CASSITGGTEAFF. CDR3 sequence (DNA): TGTGCCAGCAGCATAACAGGGGGCACTGAAGCTTTCTTT.

This chain uses TRBV6-6 with TRBJ2-2; D might be TRBD1 (6 bases). The CDR3 loop spans 16 amino acids. V shed 8 bases and J shed 1 base, with 17 bases lying between them. Germline CDR1 and CDR2: MNHNY and SVGAGI (reference sequence). This CDR3 reads CASSLVGQMNTGELFF. In DNA, the CDR3 is TGTGCCAGCTCATTAGTCGGACAGATGAACACCGGGGAGCTGTTTTTT.

In DNA form, the CDR3 reads TGTGCCAGCAGCACCCTAGCGGGAGTTGTCCATGAGCAGTTCTTC. Amino acids: CASSTLAGVVHEQFF. The gene calls are TRBV9 and TRBJ2-1; TRBD2 matches 10 bases. This CDR3 spans 15 amino acids. In germline, CDR1 is SGDLS, CDR2 YYNGEE. The V and J ends lost 4 bases and 8 bases, in that order; junction bases with no gene match: 9.

This chain uses TRBV9 with TRBJ2-3; D possibly corresponds to TRBD2 (5 bases). The V gene lost 3 bases and the J gene lost 2 bases, with 13 bases spanning the gap. The CDR3 spans 15 residues. Germline CDR1 reads SGDLS; CDR2 reads YYNGEE. Written as DNA, the CDR3 is TGTGCCAGCAGCGGAGGCCCGGGATTCACAGATACGCAGTATTTT. Its translation: CASSGGPGFTDTQYF.

The chain employs TRBV4-2 and TRBJ2-7, with D possibly being TRBD2 (5 bases). Trimming removed 0 bases from V and 2 bases from J, with 11 bases in between. The CDR3 extends over 15 amino acids. From germline, CDR1 is LGHNA and CDR2 YNFKEQ. The CDR3 reads CASSQDEEAAYEQYF. The CDR3 DNA follows: TGTGCCAGCAGCCAAGATGAGGAAGCGGCCTACGAGCAGTACTTC.

This clone was seen more than once but under ten times. The gene calls are TRBV6-5 and TRBJ1-4; TRBD1 might be the D (6 bases). CDR1 and CDR2 (germline): MNHEY, SVGAGI. The V gene lost 5 bases and the J gene lost 6 bases, with 16 bases spanning the gap. CDR3 length: 15 residues. The CDR3 region has the DNA TGTGCCAGCAGTCCTCAGGGGCGGGTGGATGAAAAACTGTTTTTT. Its protein is CASSPQGRVDEKLFF.

The chain couples TRBV7-9 to TRBJ2-2; 9 nucleotides match TRBD2. There are 15 residues in the CDR3. V gave up 6 bases and J gave up 7 bases; unmatched junction bases: 9. Germline CDR1 is SEHNR and CDR2 is FQNEAQ (reference sequence). The DNA for the CDR3 is TGTGCCAGCAGTCCCTTAGCGGGAGTGAACGGGGAGCTGTTTTTT. Protein product: CASSPLAGVNGELFF. The full variable domain, its missing parts supplied by reference TRBV7-9 and TRBJ2-2, is DTGVSQNPRHKITKRGQNVTFRCDPISEHNRLYWYRQTLGQGPEFLTYFQNEAQLEKSRLLSDRFSAERPKGSFSTLEIQRTEQGDSAMYLCASSPLAGVNGELFFGEGSRLTVL.

Only a few counts were recorded for this clone. The V gene is TRBV5-1, the J gene TRBJ2-3, with TRBD2 identical over 8 bases. CDR1 is SGHRS, CDR2 YFSETQ, per germline. The CDR3 covers 16 residues. V lost 3 bases to trimming and J lost 5 bases; unmatched junction nucleotides: 11. This CDR3 reads CASSSSGRRFKDTQYF. The CDR3, as DNA: TGCGCCAGCAGCTCAAGCGGGAGAAGGTTCAAAGATACGCAGTATTTT.

This clone was detected only once. The gene calls are TRBV27 and TRBJ1-5; D unclear. Trimming pared 5 bases from V and 5 bases from J, leaving 7 bases between. Germline V lookup: CDR1 MNHEY, CDR2 SMNVEV (reference sequence). The CDR3 has 12 residues. The CDR3 here is CASSTTHQPQHF. The CDR3 DNA reads as TGTGCCAGCAGTACAACCCATCAGCCCCAGCATTTT.

The chain recombines TRBV5-1 with TRBJ2-5; 9 nucleotides agree with TRBD1. CDR3 size: 18 residues. From germline, CDR1 is SGHRS and CDR2 YFSETQ. V gave up 3 bases and J gave up 4 bases; unmatched junction bases: 16. The CDR3 spells CASSSPGQGIVRAETQYF. CDR3 bases: TGCGCCAGCAGCTCCCCGGGACAGGGAATTGTGAGGGCAGAGACCCAGTACTTC.

This clone occurred a few times. The chain has TRBV6-5 and TRBJ1-4, with 9 bases fitting TRBD1. J gave up 7 bases and V 8 bases, and 11 bases lay outside the gene matches. CDR1 is MNHEY and CDR2 is SVGAGI in the germline V gene. The CDR3 runs to 15 residues. The CDR3 DNA reads TGTGCCAGCGTACAGGGGGCGGGGGTTAGTGAAAAACTGTTTTTT. Protein sequence: CASVQGAGVSEKLFF.

V usage is TRBV10-3 and J usage is TRBJ2-3; maybe TRBD2 (7 bases). The germline V gene has CDR1 ENHRY and CDR2 SYGVKD. The CDR3 is 16 residues long. V was clipped by 6 bases and J by 6 bases, with 22 bases between them. CDR3 loop: CAIRAPRGGGPDTQYF. CDR3 coding DNA: TGTGCCATCAGGGCCCCAAGGGGGGGAGGGCCGGATACGCAGTATTTT.

This clone appeared a few times. The chain has TRBV2 and TRBJ2-5; D gene uncertain. V dropped 2 bases and J dropped 2 bases, with 6 bases sitting between them. The V gene's germline CDR1 is SNHLY and CDR2 FYNNEI. The CDR3 covers 13 residues. The CDR3 reads CASSETTQETQYF. The DNA of the CDR3 is TGTGCCAGCAGTGAAACAACACAAGAGACCCAGTACTTC.

This clone was seen a handful of times. V gene TRBV30 combines with J gene TRBJ2-3; TRBD2 is a possible D gene (6 bases). CDR3 length equals 15 residues. Trimming took 4 bases from V and 4 from J, leaving 18 bases between them. Germline CDR1 GTSNPN, CDR2 SVGIG (reference sequence). This CDR3 is CAWTVLAGRADTQYF. For the CDR3, the DNA is TGTGCCTGGACCGTCCTCGCGGGAAGGGCAGATACGCAGTATTTT. The variable domain in full, completed from reference TRBV30 and TRBJ2-3, reads SQTIHQWPATLVQPVGSPLSLECTVEGTSNPNLYWYRQAAGRGLQLLFYSVGIGQISSEVPQNLSASRPQDRQFILSSKKLLLSDSGFYLCAWTVLAGRADTQYFGPGTRLTVL.

The rearrangement joins TRBV19 to TRBJ2-7; 12 bases match TRBD1. Germline values: CDR1 LNHDA, CDR2 SQIVND (reference sequence). V gave up 3 bases and J gave up 5 bases; unmatched junction bases: 2. This CDR3 spans 14 amino acids. In DNA form, the CDR3 reads TGTGCCAGTAGTATGGGGACAGGGGGCGACGAGCAGTACTTC. Its translation is CASSMGTGGDEQYF.